This T cell receptor (beta chain) was sequenced during a study of response to subunit inactivated influenza vaccine. TCRdb called the RT-PCR reads again in MiXCR, with one record for every CDR3 protein. Of under 200,000 distinct CDR3 sequences in the sample, about 12% are singletons; the top ten hold over 25%. This clonotype was counted between two and nine times. With V trimmed by 5 bases and J by 5 bases, 1 base remained unmatched. CDR1 and CDR2 (germline): SEHNR, FQNEAQ (reference sequence). The CDR3 spans 13 residues. Separately, the same data were catalogued under a study of T cells expressing NK-cell markers. That paper adds: TCR beta cDNA was made by 5'RACE template switching with UMIs.

The source material was CD8+ T cells sorted from PBMCs, sampled roughly 12 days after vaccination. The V gene is TRBV7-9, the J gene TRBJ2-3; 10 nucleotides match TRBD1. This TCR was sampled from a man aged 50 to 59 who received an inactivated influenza vaccine. CDR3 protein: CASSGQGGDTQYF. CDR3 bases: TGTGCCAGCAGCGGACAGGGGGGAGATACGCAGTATTTT.